This TCR beta chain emerged from a study of beta chain features in type 1 diabetes. Points from the study as a whole: Within each of all four CD4+ subsets, Type 1 diabetes patients had TCRB CDR3s that were moderately but significantly shorter.

J gave up 8 bases and V 5 bases, and 14 bases lay outside the gene matches. Looked up from germline, CDR1 is SNHLY and CDR2 is FYNNEI. CDR3 length equals 15 residues. The study reverse transcribed the entire isolated RNA, so it sequenced expressed TCRB transcripts. Measured with immunoSEQ multiplex PCR; TCRdb has only the in-frame clones, and not every one. The table has about 160,000 clones, 10% seen once. About this clone itself: Antigen: not known.

J is TRBJ1-2 and V is TRBV2, with TRBD1 identical over 7 bases. The TCR was taken from a man aged 30-40 years with type 1 diabetes. What was sequenced was central memory CD4+ T cells from blood. The CDR3 nucleotides read TGTGCCAGCAGTCCCAGAGGCCAGGGGGTCGAAGGCTACACCTTC. Its protein product is CASSPRGQGVEGYTF.